These T cell receptor beta chains were read from a single sample in a study of blood T cells in healthy people across ages. Using its own MiXCR run on the 5' RACE reads, TCRdb lists one record per CDR3 protein. The sample carries around 780,000 distinct CDR3 sequences, under 30% recorded once. These sequences were also reported in another study, on T cells of mothers and their children.

Sequencing used blood. The receptor set was obtained from a boy aged 5-17 years in good health. CDR3s include the opening cysteine and the closing phenylalanine or tryptophan. The D gene is left open where the match is weak. Clone sizes are given selectively: once, few, many, or a class where the clone is expanded.

d_call j_call v_call clone_size cdr3_nt cdr3_aa
- TRBJ1-1 TRBV5-1 - TGCGCCAGCAGCCCCCCCTTCCGCGGGAACACTGAAGCTTTCTTT CASSPPFRGNTEAFF
- TRBJ2-1 TRBV4-3 few TGCGCCAGCAGCCAAGAACTAGACATCAATGAGCAGTTCTTC CASSQELDINEQFF
- TRBJ1-1 TRBV3-1 - TGTGCCAGCTGGCAGGGCTCTTCCGCTTTCTTT CASWQGSSAFF
- TRBJ2-3 TRBV7-9 - TGTGCCAGCAGCTTGAGTCACGATACGCAGTATTTT CASSLSHDTQYF
TRBD2 TRBJ2-5 TRBV7-3 - TGTGCCAGCAGCTTAAGGCCGGGGGGACAAGAGACCCAGTACTTC CASSLRPGGQETQYF
TRBD1 TRBJ1-2 TRBV6-5 - TGTGCCAGCAGTTACTCGAAGGGGGCGGTCAGCAACTATGGCTACACCTTC CASSYSKGAVSNYGYTF
- TRBJ2-5 TRBV5-1 - TGCGCCAGCAGCTTGGCCTTGTTAGCGGAGGTCCAGGAGACCCAGTACTTC CASSLALLAEVQETQYF
- TRBJ1-1 TRBV6-7 - TGTGCCAGCAGTAGAGACATCGAGGCAACTGAAGCTTTCTTT CASSRDIEATEAFF
- TRBJ2-1 TRBV12-5 - TGTGCTAGTGCCATGAGGGGATCCTACAATGAGCAGTTCTTC CASAMRGSYNEQFF
- TRBJ2-7 TRBV12-3/TRBV12-4 - TGTGCCAGCAGTTTATACAGTCTAGGCCAGGAGCAGTACTTC CASSLYSLGQEQYF